The 5 T cell receptor beta chains below all came from one sample that was sequenced in a study of T cells in Graves' hyperthyroidism and ophthalmopathy. The source material, RNA transcripts, was used to amplify TCR beta CDR3 regions. Using the HTBI primer set, a first-round RT-PCR was run on the TCR CDR3. TCRdb redid the calling of the multiplex PCR reads with MiXCR, one entry per CDR3 protein. The data contain about 550,000 distinct CDR3 sequences, roughly 20% of them seen just once; the ten biggest clones take up 26%. Source material: blood. Source of these receptors: a man aged 18-30 years with Graves' hyperthyroidism.

The V call is TRBV18, the J call TRBJ2-7, with 10 bases that match TRBD1. The J segment lost 6 bases and the V segment lost 2 bases, leaving 7 bases of the junction unmatched. CDR1 is KGHSH, CDR2 LQKENI, per germline. This CDR3 has 15 residues. The chain's CDR3 is CASSPAGQGNTEQYF. Written as DNA, the CDR3 is TGTGCCAGCTCACCAGCGGGACAGGGGAATACCGAGCAGTACTTC.

This clonotype was seen at least ten times. The V gene is TRBV12-3 or TRBV12-4, the J gene TRBJ2-2; perhaps TRBD2 as D (5 bases). CDR3 length: 12 residues. Trimming took off 7 bases at V and 7 bases at J, with 10 bases between the two ends. This CDR3 is CASTPRDGELFF. The CDR3 DNA sequence: TGTGCCAGCACTCCTCGGGACGGGGAGCTGTTTTTT.

This clonotype was seen repeatedly, ten times or more. The J gene is TRBJ1-1, the V gene TRBV20-1, with D perhaps matching TRBD1 (6 bases). Germline assignment: CDR1 DFQATT and CDR2 SNEGSKA (reference sequence). The CDR3 loop spans 13 amino acids. Trimming removed 5 bases from V and 6 bases from J, with 16 bases in between. The CDR3 is CSAVQTGYSEAFF. For the CDR3, the DNA is TGCAGTGCTGTACAAACAGGGTATTCTGAAGCTTTCTTT.

This clonotype was detected ten times or more. CDR3 residues: CASTTFTETEAFF. CDR3 bases: TGTGCCAGCACCACCTTTACAGAGACTGAAGCTTTCTTT. The chain employs TRBV12-3 or TRBV12-4 and TRBJ1-1, with unresolved D. CDR3 length equals 13 residues. Trimming shortened V by 7 bases and J by 5 bases, and 14 bases separated the two germline ends.

A note on this clonotype: The junction departs from germline at one end; a sequencing error may be responsible. CDR3 in DNA: TGCGCCAGCAGCTCAGACGGTTACGAGCAGTGCTTC. This translates into CASSSDGYEQCF. J is TRBJ2-7 and V is TRBV5-1; D gene uncertain. CDR1 and CDR2 (germline): SGHRS, YFSETQ. The CDR3 length is 12 residues.